This TCR beta chain is drawn from a study of T cells in Graves' hyperthyroidism and ophthalmopathy. Turning to the study itself: Peripheral blood sampling occurred at initial diagnosis, before any treatment.

Notes on the study in general: Ophthalmopathy was identified by the model a median 6.5 months ahead of onset.

Ten or more counts support this clonotype. The target antigen is unknown. Amplified TCR beta CDR3 regions derived from RNA transcripts. First-round RT-PCR targeting the TCR CDR3 was performed with the HTBI primer set. TCRdb re-called the multiplex PCR reads with MiXCR, one entry per CDR3 protein. The sample consists of hundreds of thousands of distinct CDR3 sequences, under 20% of them appearing once. Graves' hyperthyroidism qualified as stable when ophthalmopathy did not progress within 18 months. Fresh peripheral blood, less than 11 ml of it, supplied the PBMCs. This TCR derives from a woman aged 18-29 years with Graves' hyperthyroidism. The source material was blood.

CDR3 protein: CASSSGTGTNQPQHF. In DNA, the CDR3 is TGTGCCAGCAGTTCCGGGACAGGGACCAATCAGCCCCAGCATTTT. The chain employs TRBV27 and TRBJ1-5, with TRBD1 identical over 9 bases. V lost 4 bases and J lost 3; bases outside the gene matches: 4. The CDR3 is 15 amino acids. Germline-derived CDR1 and CDR2 are MNHEY and SMNVEV (reference sequence).